The rows below give T cell receptor beta chains drawn from one sample of a study of blood T cell repertoires in COVID-19. TCRdb keeps only in-frame clones here, not all; method: immunoSEQ multiplex PCR. The sample gives about 260,000 clones, about 88% of which show up once; approximately 5.1% is in the top ten. The sample comprised peripheral blood. The receptors were gathered from a woman aged 55 to 70 with COVID-19, enrolled during active disease. Each CDR3 is given with its conserved first and last residue. A D gene is named only where the DNA matches it firmly. Size tells how often a clone was seen (once, few, many) or the class of an expanded clone, and some rows leave it out.

D	length	V	size	J	DNA	CDR3
-	14	TRBV7-8	-	TRBJ1-2	TGTGCCAGCAGCTTAACTGGGACACACTATGGCTACACCTTC	CASSLTGTHYGYTF
-	16	TRBV7-8	-	TRBJ2-5	TGTGCCAGCAGCCCCCTGGGGGGGCAGGGCATGGAGACCCAGTACTTC	CASSPLGGQGMETQYF
-	11	TRBV7-6	-	TRBJ2-5	TGTGCCAGCAGCTTTCGAGAGACCCAGTACTTC	CASSFRETQYF
TRBD1	17	TRBV29-1	-	TRBJ2-7	TGCAGCGTTGTCCTTTTCGGGCGACAGGGCAACTCCTACGAGCAGTACTTC	CSVVLFGRQGNSYEQYF
TRBD2	19	TRBV11-2	-	TRBJ2-7	TGTGCCAGCAGCCTCCAATCCGGGGAGGGCCGTCCCTTTTTCCACGAGCAGTACTTC	CASSLQSGEGRPFFHEQYF
TRBD1	16	TRBV4-1	once	TRBJ2-5	TGCGCCAGCAGCCCACAAGGGACAGGCCAACAAGAGACCCAGTACTTC	CASSPQGTGQQETQYF
TRBD1	14	TRBV9	-	TRBJ1-4	TGTGCCAGCAGTGCGGGACAGCAGAATGAAAAACTGTTTTTT	CASSAGQQNEKLFF
TRBD1	14	TRBV30	-	TRBJ2-6	TGTGCCTGGACACAGGGGCTTGGGGCCAACGTCCTGACTTTC	CAWTQGLGANVLTF
-	16	TRBV7-2	-	TRBJ2-2	TGTGCCAGCAGCCCTAGTCAGGGCAGGGGGGCCGGGGAGCTGTTTTTT	CASSPSQGRGAGELFF
-	15	TRBV27	-	TRBJ1-1	TGTGCCAGCAGTTTTCGACGGGGGATGAACACTGAAGCTTTCTTT	CASSFRRGMNTEAFF
-	15	TRBV7-2	-	TRBJ1-6	TGTGCCAGCAGCTTAGAATACTCCTATAATTCACCCCTCCACTTT	CASSLEYSYNSPLHF
TRBD2	14	TRBV27	once	TRBJ2-1	TGTGCCAGCAGCCCAGTCGGGGAGCGGGGTGAGCAGTTCTTC	CASSPVGERGEQFF
TRBD2	15	TRBV5-1	-	TRBJ2-3	TGCGCCAGCAGCTCCCCTAGCGGGAGAACAGATACGCAGTATTTT	CASSSPSGRTDTQYF
TRBD1	13	TRBV18	-	TRBJ1-5	TGTGCCAGCTCCGACAGGGGGGATCAGCCCCAGCATTTT	CASSDRGDQPQHF
TRBD2	14	TRBV28	-	TRBJ2-1	TGTGCCAGCAGGGAGACTAGCGGGAGGGTTGGGCAGTTCTTC	CASRETSGRVGQFF
TRBD1	14	TRBV29-1	once	TRBJ2-2	TGCAGCGTTGCCGGACAGGGGAGGGCCGGGGAGCTGTTTTTT	CSVAGQGRAGELFF
-	15	TRBV27	once	TRBJ2-3	TGTGCCAGCAGTTTACGCGGAGGAAGCACAGATACGCAGTATTTT	CASSLRGGSTDTQYF
-	14	TRBV7-8	-	TRBJ2-5	TGTGCCAGCAGCCCCCGGGGTGTCTGGGCAAATCAGTACTTC	CASSPRGVWANQYF
-	16	TRBV6-5	-	TRBJ1-2	TGTGCCAGCAGTTACTCGATGACTACCCGGGCTTATGGCTACACCTTC	CASSYSMTTRAYGYTF
-	13	TRBV12-5	-	TRBJ2-2	TGTGCTAGTGCGGGTCCAGCCACCGGGGAGCTGTTTTTT	CASAGPATGELFF
TRBD2	15	TRBV2	-	TRBJ2-1	TGTGCCAGCAGTGAAGCGCGGGGTAGCGGGAGAAAGAAGTTCTTC	CASSEARGSGRKKFF
-	14	TRBV28	once	TRBJ2-7	TGTGCCAGCAGCATGGCGGGCCATGGGTCCGAGCAGTACTTC	CASSMAGHGSEQYF
-	13	TRBV28	few	TRBJ1-1	TGTGCCAGCAGCCTACACGGAGGAACTGAAGCTTTCTTT	CASSLHGGTEAFF
TRBD1	15	TRBV28	-	TRBJ1-2	TGTGCCAGCAGTTTGAGGGGGACAGGGGGTCGGGGCTACACCTTC	CASSLRGTGGRGYTF
-	15	TRBV5-4	-	TRBJ1-1	TGTGCCAGCAGTCCTGCGGGGATGGCGAACACTGAAGCTTTCTTT	CASSPAGMANTEAFF
-	13	TRBV5-5	once	TRBJ2-1	TGTGCCAGCAGCTTAATGACGGGCAATGAGCAGTTCTTC	CASSLMTGNEQFF
-	14	TRBV27	-	TRBJ1-5	TGTGCCAGCAGTTACGGACAGAGCAATCAGCCCCAGCATTTT	CASSYGQSNQPQHF